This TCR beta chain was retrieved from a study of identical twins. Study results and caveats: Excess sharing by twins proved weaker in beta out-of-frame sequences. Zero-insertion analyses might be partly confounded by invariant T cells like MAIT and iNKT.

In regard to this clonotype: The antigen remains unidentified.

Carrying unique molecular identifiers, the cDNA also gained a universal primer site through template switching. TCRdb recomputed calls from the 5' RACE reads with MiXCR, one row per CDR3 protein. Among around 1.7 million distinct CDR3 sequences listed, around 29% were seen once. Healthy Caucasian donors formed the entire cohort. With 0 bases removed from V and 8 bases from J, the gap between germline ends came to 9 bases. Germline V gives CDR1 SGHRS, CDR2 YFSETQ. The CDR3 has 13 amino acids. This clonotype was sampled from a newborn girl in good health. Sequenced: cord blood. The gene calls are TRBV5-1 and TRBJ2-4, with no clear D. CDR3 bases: TGCGCCAGCAGCTTGGAGGCTCCAGACATTCAGTACTTC. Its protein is CASSLEAPDIQYF.